Below are 22 T cell receptor beta chains sequenced from a single sample in a study of blood T cell repertoires in COVID-19. Assay used: immunoSEQ multiplex PCR; TCRdb lists only in-frame clones, some missing. The sample lists roughly 68,000 clones; approximately 88% were seen once. Sequencing input: peripheral blood. These receptors all come from a woman in her 70s with acute or convalescent COVID-19.

The chain joins TRBV5-1 to TRBJ2-3; possible D gene TRBD1, 5 bases. The CDR3 has 14 amino acids. Germline CDR1 SGHRS, CDR2 YFSETQ. Trimming stripped 0 bases from V and 1 base from J, with 6 bases between. The CDR3 DNA follows: TGCGCCAGCAGCTTGGGCAGGGGCACAGATACGCAGTATTTT. Its protein is CASSLGRGTDTQYF.

The V and J genes are TRBV6-5 and TRBJ2-3; 7 bases match TRBD2. The V gene's germline CDR1 is MNHEY and CDR2 SVGAGI. V was pared by 6 bases and J by 2 bases, with 8 bases of the junction left unmatched. The CDR3 loop spans 15 amino acids. In DNA, the CDR3 is TGTGCCAGCAGGCGGCTAGCGGTTCCCACAGATACGCAGTATTTT. Encoded protein: CASRRLAVPTDTQYF.

The chain's CDR3 is CASSVTGQGSQETQYF. The CDR3 region has the DNA TGTGCCAGCAGTGTCACGGGACAGGGAAGTCAAGAGACCCAGTACTTC. The V gene is TRBV6-1, the J gene TRBJ2-5, with 9 bases matching TRBD1. The germline V gene encodes CDR1 MNHNS and CDR2 SASEGT. With 4 bases clipped from V and 2 bases from J, the junction kept 8 bases outside the gene matches. The CDR3 is made up of 16 amino acids.

This clone appeared a single time. The V and J genes are TRBV7-3 and TRBJ2-5; maybe TRBD2 (6 bases). Germline V gene lookup returns CDR1 SGHTA and CDR2 FQGTGA. CDR3 length equals 13 residues. Trimming took 8 bases from V and 2 from J, leaving 12 bases between them. CDR3 sequence: CASASELQETQYF. The CDR3 nucleotides are TGTGCCAGCGCTAGCGAGCTTCAAGAGACCCAGTACTTC.

This clone was seen more than once but under ten times. The chain carries TRBV4-1 and TRBJ2-7, with 9 bases that match TRBD2. Trimming removed 1 base from V and 3 bases from J; junction bases left unmatched: 7. The CDR3 extends over 16 amino acids. Germline V CDR1 and CDR2: MGHRA, YSYEKL. Here the CDR3 DNA reads TGCGCCAGCAGCCAAGCAATCCGCGGGGGGGTCTACGAGCAGTACTTC. This sequence encodes CASSQAIRGGVYEQYF.

The gene calls are TRBV7-9 and TRBJ1-6, with D possibly matching TRBD1 (5 bases). V was cut by 3 bases and J by 4 bases, with 13 bases left in between. Germline loops: CDR1 SEHNR, CDR2 FQNEAQ (reference sequence). CDR3 size: 16 residues. DNA for the CDR3: TGTGCCAGCAGCTTGACAGCCTCTGCTTATAATTCACCCCTCCACTTT. Translating it yields CASSLTASAYNSPLHF.

J is TRBJ2-7 and V is TRBV4-1; 9 nucleotides align to TRBD1. The CDR3 consists of 15 residues. V dropped 2 bases and J dropped 2; count of bases not matched to a gene: 4. Germline CDR1 is MGHRA and CDR2 is YSYEKL. The CDR3 DNA sequence: TGCGCCAGCAGCCAACCAGGGACAGGGCCCTACGAGCAGTACTTC. Its translation: CASSQPGTGPYEQYF.

J is TRBJ1-6 and V is TRBV28, with TRBD1 identical over 9 bases. Germline-derived CDR1 and CDR2 are MDHEN and SYDVKM. Germline trimming cut 3 bases from V and 7 bases from J; bases unmatched to any gene: 1. The CDR3 is 14 residues long. The CDR3 here is CASSFGTGNSPLHF. The CDR3 DNA sequence: TGTGCCAGCAGTTTCGGGACAGGGAATTCACCCCTCCACTTT.

The rearrangement links TRBV6-6 to TRBJ1-3; D perhaps matches TRBD1 (6 bases). The V end was cut by 5 bases, the J end by 4 bases, with 9 bases between. CDR1 and CDR2 from the germline V gene are MNHNY and SVGAGI (reference sequence). This CDR3 is built from 13 residues. In DNA, the CDR3 is TGTGCCAGCAGTCTGAGGGGGGGAAACACCATATATTTT. It translates to CASSLRGGNTIYF.

CDR3 loop: CASSLSGKLGQPQHF. The CDR3 region has the DNA TGCGCCAGCAGCTTATCAGGGAAATTAGGTCAGCCCCAGCATTTT. V usage is TRBV5-1 and J usage is TRBJ1-5; possibly TRBD1 for D (5 bases). Germline-derived CDR1 and CDR2 are SGHRS and YFSETQ. The V and J ends lost 2 bases and 6 bases respectively, with 15 bases between them. CDR3 length: 15 amino acids.

This chain uses TRBV6-4 with TRBJ2-1; 12 bases fit TRBD2. The CDR3 covers 17 residues. V lost 6 bases and J lost 1; bases outside the gene matches: 7. The germline V gene has CDR1 MRHNA and CDR2 SNTAGT. The CDR3, as DNA: TGTGCCAGCAGCTTACTAGCGGGAGGACATTCCTACAATGAGCAGTTCTTC. This sequence encodes CASSLLAGGHSYNEQFF.

The chain carries TRBV19 and TRBJ1-1; the D gene is possibly TRBD1 (5 bases). Per germline, CDR1 LNHDA and CDR2 SQIVND (reference sequence). Trimming pared 1 base from V and 5 bases from J, leaving 17 bases between. The CDR3 runs to 16 residues. The CDR3 sequence is CASSIGVTQGKTEAFF. The CDR3 DNA reads TGTGCCAGTAGTATAGGGGTCACGCAGGGTAAAACTGAAGCTTTCTTT.

The chain is built from TRBV7-3 and TRBJ2-1; 8 bases align to TRBD2. After removal of 0 bases from V and 8 bases from J, the junction contained 6 bases not matched to a gene. CDR3 size: 15 residues. In germline, CDR1 is SGHTA, CDR2 FQGTGA. The CDR3 coding sequence is TGTGCCAGCAGCTTAACTCCCGGGGGGGCTTATGAGCAGTTCTTC. This encodes CASSLTPGGAYEQFF.

The chain combines TRBV12-3 or TRBV12-4 with TRBJ1-6, with unresolved D. Trimming cost V 6 bases and J 9 bases, with 12 bases left between them. This CDR3 contains 13 residues. In DNA, the CDR3 is TGTGCCAGCAGCCCCGAAGTCGGTTCACCCCTCCACTTT. Translation gives CASSPEVGSPLHF.

This chain links TRBV27 with TRBJ1-2; perhaps TRBD1 as D (6 bases). With 2 bases removed from V and 4 bases from J, the gap between germline ends came to 11 bases. Germline V gene data show CDR1 as MNHEY and CDR2 as SMNVEV (reference sequence). CDR3 size: 14 residues. CDR3: CASSLRGGGYGYTF. In nucleotides, the CDR3 is TGTGCCAGCAGTTTAAGGGGAGGGGGCTATGGCTACACCTTC.

V gene TRBV27 combines with J gene TRBJ2-1; the D gene is possibly TRBD1 (6 bases). The CDR3 consists of 16 residues. In germline, CDR1 is MNHEY, CDR2 SMNVEV (reference sequence). V gave up 6 bases and J gave up 0 bases, with 15 bases separating them. The CDR3 spells CASSGTRVSSYNEQFF. The CDR3, as DNA: TGTGCCAGCAGCGGGACACGGGTGAGCTCCTACAATGAGCAGTTCTTC.

The chain links TRBV4-2 to TRBJ1-4; TRBD1 might be the D (6 bases). Trimming shortened V by 0 bases and J by 7 bases, and 12 bases separated the two germline ends. The CDR3 is 15 residues long. In germline, CDR1 is LGHNA, CDR2 YNFKEQ. The CDR3 DNA reads as TGTGCCAGCAGCCAAGAGGAACAGGGAATTGAAAAACTGTTTTTT. This codes for CASSQEEQGIEKLFF.

The rearrangement links TRBV27 to TRBJ1-1, with 7 positions matching TRBD1. Trimming took 6 bases from V and 5 from J; bases not matched to a gene: 24. Germline V gene data show CDR1 as MNHEY and CDR2 as SMNVEV (reference sequence). CDR3 size: 19 residues. CDR3 residues: CASSRHPALSQGGRTEAFF. The CDR3, as DNA: TGTGCCAGCAGCAGACACCCCGCCCTTTCCCAGGGGGGAAGAACTGAAGCTTTCTTT.

The V call is TRBV28, the J call TRBJ2-6; TRBD2 matches at 8 bases. Germline V CDR1 and CDR2: MDHEN, SYDVKM. V trimming: 4 bases; J trimming: 1 base; junction bases outside the gene matches: 12. The CDR3 sequence is 19 residues long. CDR3 nucleotide sequence: TGTGCCAGCAGTTCCCCCAGCGGGAGCGGTCAGTCTGGGGCCAACGTCCTGACTTTC. Protein: CASSSPSGSGQSGANVLTF.

This chain joins TRBV29-1 and TRBJ2-3; TRBD2 might be the D (5 bases). Germline CDR1 reads SQVTM; CDR2 reads ANQGSEA. Deletions cut 3 bases from V and 1 base from J, with 11 bases between. There are 14 residues in the CDR3. CDR3: CSVDSGLGTDTQYF. CDR3 coding DNA: TGCAGCGTTGACTCGGGGTTGGGCACAGATACGCAGTATTTT.

A single count supports this clone. The V call is TRBV28, the J call TRBJ1-2, with TRBD1 matching 10 bases. Germline CDR1 and CDR2: MDHEN and SYDVKM. The junction had 5 bases not matched to a gene; V was cut back by 3 bases and J by 7 bases. The CDR3 loop spans 14 amino acids. The CDR3 reads CASSFDRGRVGYTF. CDR3 nucleotide sequence: TGTGCCAGCAGTTTCGACAGGGGGCGTGTTGGCTACACCTTC.

The chain recombines TRBV4-1 with TRBJ2-2, with D tentatively TRBD1 (6 bases). CDR3 length equals 14 residues. Trimming stripped 3 bases from V and 4 bases from J, with 9 bases between. Germline CDR1 reads MGHRA; CDR2 reads YSYEKL. CDR3 in amino acids: CASSQDSPTGELFF. Here the CDR3 DNA reads TGCGCCAGCAGCCAGGACAGCCCCACCGGGGAGCTGTTTTTT.